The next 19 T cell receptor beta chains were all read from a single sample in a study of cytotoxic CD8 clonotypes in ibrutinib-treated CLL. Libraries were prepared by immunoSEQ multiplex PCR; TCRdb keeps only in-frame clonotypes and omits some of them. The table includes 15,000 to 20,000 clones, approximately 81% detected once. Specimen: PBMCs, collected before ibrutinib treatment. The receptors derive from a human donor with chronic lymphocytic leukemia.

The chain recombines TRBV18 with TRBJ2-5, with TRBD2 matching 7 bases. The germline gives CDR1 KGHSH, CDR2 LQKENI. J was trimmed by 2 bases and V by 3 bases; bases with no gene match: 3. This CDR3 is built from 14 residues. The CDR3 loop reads CASSPTSVQETQYF. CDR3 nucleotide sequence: TGTGCCAGCTCACCTACTAGCGTACAAGAGACCCAGTACTTC.

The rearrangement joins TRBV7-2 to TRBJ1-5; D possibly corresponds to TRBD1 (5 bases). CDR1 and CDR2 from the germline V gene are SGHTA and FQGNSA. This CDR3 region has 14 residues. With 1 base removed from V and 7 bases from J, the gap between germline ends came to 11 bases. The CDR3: CASSLGGVQQPQHF. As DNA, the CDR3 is TGTGCCAGCAGCTTAGGGGGGGTTCAACAGCCCCAGCATTTT.

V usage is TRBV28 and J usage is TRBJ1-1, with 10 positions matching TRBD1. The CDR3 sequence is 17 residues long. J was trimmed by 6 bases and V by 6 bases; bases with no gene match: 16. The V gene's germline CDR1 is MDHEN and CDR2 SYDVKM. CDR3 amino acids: CASRPAVTGGVGAEAFF. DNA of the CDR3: TGTGCCAGCAGGCCTGCGGTGACAGGGGGCGTCGGGGCTGAAGCTTTCTTT. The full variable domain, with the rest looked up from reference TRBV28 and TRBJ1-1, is DVKVTQSSRYLVKRTGEKVFLECVQDMDHENMFWYRQDPGLGLRLIYFSYDVKMKEKGDIPEGYSVSREKKERFSLILESASTNQTSMYLCASRPAVTGGVGAEAFFGQGTRLTVV.

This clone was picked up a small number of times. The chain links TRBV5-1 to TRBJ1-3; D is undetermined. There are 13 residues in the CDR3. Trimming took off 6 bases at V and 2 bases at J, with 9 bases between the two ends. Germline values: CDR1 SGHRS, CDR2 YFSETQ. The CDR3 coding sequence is TGCGCCAGCACGCAGTCCCCTGGAAACACCATATATTTT. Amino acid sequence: CASTQSPGNTIYF.

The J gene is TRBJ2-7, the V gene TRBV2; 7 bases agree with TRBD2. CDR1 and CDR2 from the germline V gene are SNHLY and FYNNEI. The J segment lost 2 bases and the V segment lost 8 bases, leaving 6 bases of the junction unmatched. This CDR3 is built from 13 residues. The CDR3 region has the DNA TGTGCCAGCTGGGGAGGGCAGGCCTACGAGCAGTACTTC. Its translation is CASWGGQAYEQYF.

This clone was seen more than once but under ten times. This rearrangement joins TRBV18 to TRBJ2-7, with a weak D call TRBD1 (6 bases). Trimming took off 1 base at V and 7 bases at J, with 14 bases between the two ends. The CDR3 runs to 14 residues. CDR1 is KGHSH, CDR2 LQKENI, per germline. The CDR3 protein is CASSPLQGEGEQYF. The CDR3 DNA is TGTGCCAGCTCACCACTACAGGGAGAAGGGGAGCAGTACTTC.

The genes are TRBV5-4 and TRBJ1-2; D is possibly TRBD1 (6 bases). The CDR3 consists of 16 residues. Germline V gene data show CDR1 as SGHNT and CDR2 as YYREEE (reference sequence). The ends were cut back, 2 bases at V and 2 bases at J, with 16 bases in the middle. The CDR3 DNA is TGTGCCAGCAGCTTTGGGGCCCCAGGGGCCAACTATGGCTACACCTTC. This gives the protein CASSFGAPGANYGYTF.

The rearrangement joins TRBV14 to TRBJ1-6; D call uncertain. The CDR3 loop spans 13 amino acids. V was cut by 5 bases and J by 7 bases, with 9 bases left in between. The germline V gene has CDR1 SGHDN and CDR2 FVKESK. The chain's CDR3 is CASSSLENSPLHF. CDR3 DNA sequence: TGTGCCAGCAGCTCTTTAGAGAATTCACCCCTCCACTTT. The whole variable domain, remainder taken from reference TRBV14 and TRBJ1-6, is EAGVTQFPSHSVIEKGQTVTLRCDPISGHDNLYWYRRVMGKEIKFLLHFVKESKQDESGMPNNRFLAERTGGTYSTLKVQPAELEDSGVYFCASSSLENSPLHFGNGTRLTVT.

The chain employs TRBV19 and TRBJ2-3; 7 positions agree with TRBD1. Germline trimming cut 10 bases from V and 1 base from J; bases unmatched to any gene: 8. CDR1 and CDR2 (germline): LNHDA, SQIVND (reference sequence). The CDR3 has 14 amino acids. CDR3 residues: CATKGTAGTDTQYF. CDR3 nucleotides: TGTGCCACCAAAGGGACAGCGGGCACAGATACGCAGTATTTT.

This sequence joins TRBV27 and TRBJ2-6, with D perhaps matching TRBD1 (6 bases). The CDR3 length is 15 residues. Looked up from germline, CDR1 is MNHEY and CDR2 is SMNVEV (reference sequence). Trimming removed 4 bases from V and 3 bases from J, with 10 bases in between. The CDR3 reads CASSSTGIGANVLTF. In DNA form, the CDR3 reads TGTGCCAGCAGTTCTACAGGGATTGGGGCCAACGTCCTGACTTTC.

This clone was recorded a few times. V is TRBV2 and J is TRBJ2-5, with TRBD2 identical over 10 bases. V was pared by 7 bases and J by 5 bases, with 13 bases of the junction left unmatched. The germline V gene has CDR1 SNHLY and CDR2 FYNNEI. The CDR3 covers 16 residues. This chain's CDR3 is CASTRSAELAGETQYF. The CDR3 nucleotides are TGTGCCAGCACACGCAGTGCCGAACTAGCGGGGGAGACCCAGTACTTC.

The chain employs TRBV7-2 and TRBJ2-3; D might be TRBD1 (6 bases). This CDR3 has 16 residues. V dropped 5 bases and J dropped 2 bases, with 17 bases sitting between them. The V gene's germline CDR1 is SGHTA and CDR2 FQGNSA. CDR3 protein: CASSPKTGLHTDTQYF. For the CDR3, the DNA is TGTGCCAGCAGCCCAAAAACAGGGCTGCACACAGATACGCAGTATTTT.

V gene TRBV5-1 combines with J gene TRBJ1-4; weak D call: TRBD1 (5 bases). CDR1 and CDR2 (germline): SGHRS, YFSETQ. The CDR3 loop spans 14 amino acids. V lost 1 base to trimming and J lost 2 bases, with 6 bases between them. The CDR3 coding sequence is TGCGCCAGCAGCTTGTGGGGCACTAATGAAAAACTGTTTTTT. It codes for CASSLWGTNEKLFF.

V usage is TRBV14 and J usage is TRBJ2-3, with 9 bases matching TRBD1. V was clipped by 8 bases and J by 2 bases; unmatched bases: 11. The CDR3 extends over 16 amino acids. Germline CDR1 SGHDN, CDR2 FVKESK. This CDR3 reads CASGSVQGATTDTQYF. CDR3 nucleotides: TGTGCCAGCGGCTCGGTACAGGGGGCGACCACAGATACGCAGTATTTT.

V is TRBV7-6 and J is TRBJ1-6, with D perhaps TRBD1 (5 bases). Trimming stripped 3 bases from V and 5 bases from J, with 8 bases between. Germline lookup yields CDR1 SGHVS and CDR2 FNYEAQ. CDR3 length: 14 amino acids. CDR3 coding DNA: TGTGCCAGCAGCTTTGGCAGGGATAATTCACCCCTCCACTTT. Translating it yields CASSFGRDNSPLHF.

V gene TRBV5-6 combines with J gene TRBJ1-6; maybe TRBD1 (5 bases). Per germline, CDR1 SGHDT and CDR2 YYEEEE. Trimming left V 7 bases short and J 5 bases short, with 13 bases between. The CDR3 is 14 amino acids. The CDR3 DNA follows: TGTGCCAGCGGTCTGGGACGGGATAATTCACCCCTCCACTTT. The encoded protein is CASGLGRDNSPLHF.

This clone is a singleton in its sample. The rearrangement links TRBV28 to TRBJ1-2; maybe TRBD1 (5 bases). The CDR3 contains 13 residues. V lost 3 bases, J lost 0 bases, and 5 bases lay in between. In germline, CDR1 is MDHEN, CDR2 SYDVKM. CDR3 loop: CASSLGPNYGYTF. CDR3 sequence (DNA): TGTGCCAGCAGTTTGGGACCTAACTATGGCTACACCTTC.

CDR3 DNA: TGTGCCAGCAGCCCCGGGGGGCCTCAAGAGACCCAGTACTTC. This codes for CASSPGGPQETQYF. The chain links TRBV7-2 to TRBJ2-5, with D possibly matching TRBD2 (7 bases). The length of the CDR3 is 14 residues. Germline V lookup: CDR1 SGHTA, CDR2 FQGNSA. The germline V and J ends were trimmed by 5 bases and 2 bases, with 12 bases remaining between them.

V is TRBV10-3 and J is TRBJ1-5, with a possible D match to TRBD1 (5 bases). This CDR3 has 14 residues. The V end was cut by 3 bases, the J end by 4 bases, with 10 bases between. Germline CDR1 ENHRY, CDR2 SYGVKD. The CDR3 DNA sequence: TGTGCCATCAGTGACGACAGACAGAATCAGCCCCAGCATTTT. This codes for CAISDDRQNQPQHF.